This is a list of T cell receptor beta chains from one sample in a study of cytomegalovirus exposure and HLA in healthy donors. Produced via immunoSEQ multiplex PCR; TCRdb's table is partial and in-frame only. The table has under 90,000 clones, 77% seen once; the top ten hold approximately 3.2%. Material for sequencing was PBMCs. All receptors come from a man aged 45-65 years in good health and CMV-seropositive. Each CDR3 is given with its conserved first and last residue. The D gene is left open where the match is weak. Rows may omit the clone size; those that give it use once, few, many or a size class.

D: TRBD1; J: TRBJ1-2; size: -; length: 15; V: TRBV18; DNA: TGTGCCAGCTCACCAGGGACAGGGGGTAGCTATGGCTACACCTTC; CDR3: CASSPGTGGSYGYTF
D: -; J: TRBJ2-3; size: -; length: 14; V: TRBV4-1; DNA: TGCGCCAGCAGCCTAGATTACCGAGGAGATACGCAGTATTTT; CDR3: CASSLDYRGDTQYF
D: TRBD1; J: TRBJ1-6; size: -; length: 14; V: TRBV30; DNA: TGTGCCGGCACAGGGGACTTTTATAATTCACCCCTCCACTTT; CDR3: CAGTGDFYNSPLHF
D: -; J: TRBJ1-1; size: -; length: 13; V: TRBV7-3; DNA: TGTGCCAGCAGGCGCGGTGTGAACACTGAAGCTTTCTTT; CDR3: CASRRGVNTEAFF
D: TRBD2; J: TRBJ2-3; size: -; length: 17; V: TRBV4-3; DNA: TGCGCCAGCAGCCAAGAAGGGGGACTAGCGGCCACAGATACGCAGTATTTT; CDR3: CASSQEGGLAATDTQYF
D: TRBD2; J: TRBJ2-1; size: -; length: 11; V: TRBV20-1; DNA: TGCAGTGCTAGAGGGGAGGGGGAGCAGTTCTTC; CDR3: CSARGEGEQFF
D: TRBD2; J: TRBJ2-5; size: once; length: 21; V: TRBV7-8; DNA: TGTGCCAGCAGCTTATACAGGGCGGGACTAGCGGGAGTAAGCGTCCAAGAGACCCAGTACTTC; CDR3: CASSLYRAGLAGVSVQETQYF
D: TRBD2; J: TRBJ2-3; size: -; length: 16; V: TRBV5-1; DNA: TGCGCCAGCAGCTCCCCAAGCGGGAGGGCCGGTGGTACGCAGTATTTT; CDR3: CASSSPSGRAGGTQYF
D: -; J: TRBJ2-6; size: -; length: 15; V: TRBV19; DNA: TGTGCCAGTAGTGTAGGATCTAGTGGGGCCAACGGCCTGACTTTC; CDR3: CASSVGSSGANGLTF
D: TRBD1; J: TRBJ2-5; size: once; length: 14; V: TRBV6-5; DNA: TGTGCCAGCAGTTACACAGGGGGCGCTGAGACCCAGTACTTC; CDR3: CASSYTGGAETQYF
D: -; J: TRBJ2-5; size: -; length: 13; V: TRBV5-5; DNA: TGTGCCAGCAGCTTGGCTTTACAAGAGACCCAGTACTTC; CDR3: CASSLALQETQYF
D: TRBD2; J: TRBJ2-1; size: few; length: 15; V: TRBV4-1; DNA: TGCGCCAGCAGCCAAGGGGGACTAGCCTACAATGAGCAGTTCTTC; CDR3: CASSQGGLAYNEQFF
D: TRBD1; J: TRBJ1-2; size: -; length: 17; V: TRBV28; DNA: TGTGCCAGCAGCCCCGTGAAGGACAGGGTGTATAGCTATGGCTACACCTTC; CDR3: CASSPVKDRVYSYGYTF
D: TRBD1; J: TRBJ2-3; size: -; length: 15; V: TRBV9; DNA: TGTGCCAGCAGCCCACGGACAGGGAGCACAGATACGCAGTATTTT; CDR3: CASSPRTGSTDTQYF
D: TRBD1; J: TRBJ1-1; size: -; length: 13; V: TRBV5-1; DNA: TGCGCCAGCAGTATGACAGGGGACACTGAAGCTTTCTTT; CDR3: CASSMTGDTEAFF
D: -; J: TRBJ1-4; size: -; length: 14; V: TRBV5-6; DNA: TGTGCCAGCAGCTTTGGGCAGATGGATGAAAAACTGTTTTTT; CDR3: CASSFGQMDEKLFF
D: -; J: TRBJ2-3; size: -; length: 15; V: TRBV6-1; DNA: TGTGCCACCTCGTATACGGGAGTGATCACAGATACGCAGTATTTT; CDR3: CATSYTGVITDTQYF
D: TRBD2; J: TRBJ2-1; size: -; length: 18; V: TRBV4-1; DNA: TGCGCCAGCAGCCAAGAAGCGGGAGGGCTGATCATGCTTAATGAGCAGTTCTTC; CDR3: CASSQEAGGLIMLNEQFF
D: -; J: TRBJ1-1; size: -; length: 13; V: TRBV10-3; DNA: TGTGCCATCACCCCAGGGTTTGGTTTTGAAGCTTTCTTT; CDR3: CAITPGFGFEAFF
D: TRBD1; J: TRBJ2-5; size: -; length: 16; V: TRBV5-1; DNA: TGCGCCAGCAGCTACGGGACAGGGTCCCCACAAGAGACCCAGTACTTC; CDR3: CASSYGTGSPQETQYF
D: -; J: TRBJ1-1; size: few; length: 12; V: TRBV29-1; DNA: TGCAGCTCCGGGCAGGGGAACACTGAAGCTTTCTTT; CDR3: CSSGQGNTEAFF
D: -; J: TRBJ2-1; size: -; length: 14; V: TRBV10-3; DNA: TGTGCCATTGTTAGGGGGGGTTCCTACAATGAGCAGTTCTTC; CDR3: CAIVRGGSYNEQFF